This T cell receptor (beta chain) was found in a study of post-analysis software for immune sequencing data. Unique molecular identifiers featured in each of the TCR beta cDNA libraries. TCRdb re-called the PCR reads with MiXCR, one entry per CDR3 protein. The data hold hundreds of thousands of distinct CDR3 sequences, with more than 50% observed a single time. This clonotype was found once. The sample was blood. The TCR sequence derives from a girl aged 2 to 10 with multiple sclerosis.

The chain's CDR3 is CASSLEGRGDPREKLFF. CDR3 nucleotide sequence: TGTGCCAGCAGCTTAGAGGGTCGGGGGGATCCTCGGGAAAAACTGTTTTTT. V is TRBV7-6 and J is TRBJ1-4; a possible D gene is TRBD1 (5 bases). The CDR3 totals 17 residues. V was cut by 1 base and J by 8 bases, with 20 bases left in between. Germline CDR1 is SGHVS and CDR2 is FNYEAQ.